Only a few counts were recorded for the clone carrying this TCR beta chain. V lost 0 bases and J lost 0, with 11 bases in between. Germline V gene sequence: CDR1 LGHNT, CDR2 FRNRAP. The CDR3 has 17 residues. This entry is derived from a study of beta chain features in type 1 diabetes. Sorting based on CD45RO/CCR7/CD25/CD127/CD95/CD27 separated CD4+ naive, central memory, regulatory and stem cell-like memory cells. Isolated RNA was reverse transcribed in full, so expressed TCRB transcripts were sequenced. Several million reads were obtained on average from naive, central memory and regulatory T cell samples. Profiled with immunoSEQ multiplex PCR; TCRdb holds only in-frame clones, not every one. The sample carries 390,000 or so clones, about 15% recorded once.

The gene calls are TRBV12-5 and TRBJ2-2; D is undetermined. The specimen sequenced was naive CD4+ T cells from blood. This TCR was recovered from a man aged 25-45 years in good health. CDR3 sequence reads: CASGLVPGTANTGELFF. CDR3 in DNA: TGTGCTAGTGGTTTGGTACCGGGTACCGCGAACACCGGGGAGCTGTTTTTT.